This TCR beta chain was identified in a study of blood T cell repertoires in COVID-19. Overall study: T cells, B-cell-depleted T cells, or PBMCs supplied cDNA or gDNA.

Ages ranged from about 18 to 89 years, with residence in more than 20 US areas. Each recovered donor of Cohort 3 presented with two negative PCRs, clearance, or symptom resolution. Under the authors' procedure: Amplification of reference gene primers provided the estimated nucleated cell counts. Using immunoSEQ multiplex PCR, the repertoire was profiled, and TCRdb retains in-frame clones only, with some absent. The V and J calls and the clone size are those of that table, but D and trimming were determined from the DNA. The repertoire holds some 150,000 clones, with over 65% as singletons. The CDR3 has 17 residues. V gave up 5 bases and J gave up 2 bases; unmatched junction bases: 11. CDR1 MNHEY and CDR2 SMNVEV come from the germline V gene (reference sequence).

Sequencing input: PBMCs or T cells enriched from blood (not recorded which). The TCR comes from a woman aged 45-65 years who had recovered from COVID-19. The V gene is TRBV27, the J gene TRBJ2-2; 7 bases match TRBD1. The CDR3: CASSPGQPLPNTGELFF. CDR3 nucleotides: TGTGCCAGCAGTCCGGGACAGCCGCTTCCTAACACCGGGGAGCTGTTTTTT.